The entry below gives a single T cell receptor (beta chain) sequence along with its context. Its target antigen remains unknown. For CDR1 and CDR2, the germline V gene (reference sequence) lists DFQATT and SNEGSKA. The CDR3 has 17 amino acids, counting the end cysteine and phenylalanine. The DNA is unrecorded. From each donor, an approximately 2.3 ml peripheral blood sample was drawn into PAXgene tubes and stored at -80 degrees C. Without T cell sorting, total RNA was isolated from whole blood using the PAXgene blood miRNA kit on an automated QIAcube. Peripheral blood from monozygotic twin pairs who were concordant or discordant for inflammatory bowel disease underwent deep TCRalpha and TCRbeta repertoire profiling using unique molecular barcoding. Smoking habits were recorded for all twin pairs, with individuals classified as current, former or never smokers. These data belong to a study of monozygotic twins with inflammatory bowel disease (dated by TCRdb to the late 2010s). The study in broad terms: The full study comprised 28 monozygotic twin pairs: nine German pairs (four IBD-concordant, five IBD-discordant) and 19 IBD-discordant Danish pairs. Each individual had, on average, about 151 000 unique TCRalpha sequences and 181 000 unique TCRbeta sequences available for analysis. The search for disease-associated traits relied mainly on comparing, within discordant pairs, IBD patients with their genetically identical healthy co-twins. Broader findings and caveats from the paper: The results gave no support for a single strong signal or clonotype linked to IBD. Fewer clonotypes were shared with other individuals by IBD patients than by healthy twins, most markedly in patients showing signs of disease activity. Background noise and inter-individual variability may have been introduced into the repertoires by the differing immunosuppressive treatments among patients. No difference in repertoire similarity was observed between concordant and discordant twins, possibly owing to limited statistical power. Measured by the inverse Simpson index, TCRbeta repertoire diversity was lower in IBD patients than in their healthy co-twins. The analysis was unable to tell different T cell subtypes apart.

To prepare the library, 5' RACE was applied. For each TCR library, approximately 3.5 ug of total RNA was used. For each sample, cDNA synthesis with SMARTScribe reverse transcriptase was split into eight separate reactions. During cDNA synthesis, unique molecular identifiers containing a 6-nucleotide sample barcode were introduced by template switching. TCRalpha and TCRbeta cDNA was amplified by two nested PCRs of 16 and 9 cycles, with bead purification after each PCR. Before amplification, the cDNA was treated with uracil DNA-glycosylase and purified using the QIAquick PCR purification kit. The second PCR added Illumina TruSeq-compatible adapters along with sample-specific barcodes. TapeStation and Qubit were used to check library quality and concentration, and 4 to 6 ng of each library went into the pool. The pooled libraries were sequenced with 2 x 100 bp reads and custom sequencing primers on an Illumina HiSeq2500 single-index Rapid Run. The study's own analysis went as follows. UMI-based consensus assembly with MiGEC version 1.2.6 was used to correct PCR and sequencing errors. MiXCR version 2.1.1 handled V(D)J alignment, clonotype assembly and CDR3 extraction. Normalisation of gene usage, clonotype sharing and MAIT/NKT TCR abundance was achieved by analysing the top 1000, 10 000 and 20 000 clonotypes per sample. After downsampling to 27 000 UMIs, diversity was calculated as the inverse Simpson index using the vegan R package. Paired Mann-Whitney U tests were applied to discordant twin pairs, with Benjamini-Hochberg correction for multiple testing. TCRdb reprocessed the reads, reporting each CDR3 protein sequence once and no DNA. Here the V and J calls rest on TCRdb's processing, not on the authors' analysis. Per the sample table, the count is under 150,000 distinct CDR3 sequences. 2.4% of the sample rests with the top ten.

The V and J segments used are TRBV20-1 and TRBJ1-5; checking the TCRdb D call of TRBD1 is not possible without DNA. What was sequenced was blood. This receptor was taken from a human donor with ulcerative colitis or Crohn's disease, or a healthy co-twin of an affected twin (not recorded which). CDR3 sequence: CSASPDRDPHSNQPQHF.